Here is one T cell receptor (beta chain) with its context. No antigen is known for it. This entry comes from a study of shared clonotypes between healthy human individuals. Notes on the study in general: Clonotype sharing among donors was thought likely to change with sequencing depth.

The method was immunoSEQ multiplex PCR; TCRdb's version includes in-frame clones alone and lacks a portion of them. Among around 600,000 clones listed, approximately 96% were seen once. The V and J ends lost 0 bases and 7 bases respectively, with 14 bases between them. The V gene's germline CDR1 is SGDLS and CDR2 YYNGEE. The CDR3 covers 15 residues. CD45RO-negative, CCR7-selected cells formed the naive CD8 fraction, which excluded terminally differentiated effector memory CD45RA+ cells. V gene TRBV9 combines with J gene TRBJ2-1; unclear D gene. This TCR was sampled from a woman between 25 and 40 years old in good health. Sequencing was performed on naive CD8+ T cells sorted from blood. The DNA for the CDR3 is TGTGCCAGCAGCGTAGAACCGAATCGGGCTAATGAGCAGTTCTTC. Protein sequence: CASSVEPNRANEQFF.